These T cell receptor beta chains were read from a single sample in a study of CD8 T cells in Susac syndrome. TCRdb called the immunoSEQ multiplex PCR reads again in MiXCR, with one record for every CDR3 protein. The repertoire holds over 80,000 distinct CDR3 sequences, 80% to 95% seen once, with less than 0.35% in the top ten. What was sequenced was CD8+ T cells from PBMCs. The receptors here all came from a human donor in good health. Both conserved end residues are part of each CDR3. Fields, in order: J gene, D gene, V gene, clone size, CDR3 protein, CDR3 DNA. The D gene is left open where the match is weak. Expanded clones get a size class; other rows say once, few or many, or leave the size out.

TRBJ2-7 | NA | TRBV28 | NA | CASIPGAGRRSYEQYF | TGTGCCAGCATCCCTGGGGCAGGGCGGAGATCCTACGAGCAGTACTTC
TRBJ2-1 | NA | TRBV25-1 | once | CASSEGNNEQFF | TGTGCCAGCAGTGAGGGGAACAATGAGCAGTTCTTC
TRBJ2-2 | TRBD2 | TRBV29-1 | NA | CSVQLRDYSGGELFF | TGCAGCGTCCAACTACGGGACTACTCTGGCGGGGAGCTGTTTTTT
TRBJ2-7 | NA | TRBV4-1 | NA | CASSQERAYEQYF | TGCGCCAGCAGCCAAGAGAGGGCTTACGAGCAGTACTTC
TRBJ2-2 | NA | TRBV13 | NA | CASSFWGAGELFF | TGTGCCAGCAGCTTTTGGGGCGCCGGGGAGCTGTTTTTT
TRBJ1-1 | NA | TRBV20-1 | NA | CSARGRGDTEAFF | TGCAGTGCTAGAGGCAGAGGAGACACTGAAGCTTTCTTT
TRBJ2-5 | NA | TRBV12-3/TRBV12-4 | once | CASSPRGLETQYF | TGTGCCAGCAGTCCCCGGGGCTTGGAGACCCAGTACTTC
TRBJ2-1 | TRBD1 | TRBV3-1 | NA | CASSPTGSLNEQFF | TGTGCCAGCAGCCCGACAGGGTCCCTCAATGAGCAGTTCTTC
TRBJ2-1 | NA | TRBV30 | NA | CAWSSRAAYNEQFF | TGTGCCTGGAGTTCCCGAGCGGCCTACAATGAGCAGTTCTTC
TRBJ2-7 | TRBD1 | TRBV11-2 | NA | CASSFGQGLPEQYF | TGTGCCAGCAGCTTCGGACAGGGCCTACCCGAGCAGTACTTC
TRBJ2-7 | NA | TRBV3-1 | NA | CASSPGTSSYEQYF | TGTGCCAGCAGCCCCGGGACGAGCTCCTACGAGCAGTACTTC
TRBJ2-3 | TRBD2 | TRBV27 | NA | CASSFGLETQYF | TGTGCCAGCAGTTTCGGACTAGAGACGCAGTATTTT
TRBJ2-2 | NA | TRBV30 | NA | CAWSREPGELFF | TGTGCCTGGAGTCGGGAGCCCGGGGAGCTGTTTTTT
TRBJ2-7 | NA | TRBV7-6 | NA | CASSYKQDGEQYF | TGTGCCAGCAGCTATAAACAGGATGGCGAGCAGTACTTC
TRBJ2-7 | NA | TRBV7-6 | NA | CASSLNWEQGPYEQYF | TGTGCCAGCAGCTTAAACTGGGAACAGGGACCCTACGAGCAGTACTTC
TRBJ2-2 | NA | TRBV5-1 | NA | CASSLRDAPNTGELFF | TGCGCCAGCAGCCTCCGGGACGCCCCGAACACCGGGGAGCTGTTTTTT
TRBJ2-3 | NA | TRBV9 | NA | CASSVKAVYTDTQYF | TGTGCCAGCAGCGTGAAGGCGGTTTACACAGATACGCAGTATTTT
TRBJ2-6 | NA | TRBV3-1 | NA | CASSQELTGWTLGGANVLTF | TGTGCCAGCAGCCAAGAACTTACGGGTTGGACATTAGGGGGGGCCAACGTCCTGACTTTC
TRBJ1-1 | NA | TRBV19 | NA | CASSISIGYEGNTEAFF | TGTGCCAGTAGTATTTCAATTGGGTATGAGGGGAACACTGAAGCTTTCTTT
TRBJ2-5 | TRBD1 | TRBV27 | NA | CASSFRDRVRETQYF | TGTGCCAGCAGTTTCCGGGACAGGGTGAGGGAGACCCAGTACTTC
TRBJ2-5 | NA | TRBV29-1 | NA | CSVPPQYF | TGCAGCGTCCCCCCCCAGTACTTC
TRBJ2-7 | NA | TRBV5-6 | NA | CASSLAGRIHEQYF | TGTGCCAGCAGCTTGGCAGGGAGAATACACGAGCAGTACTTC
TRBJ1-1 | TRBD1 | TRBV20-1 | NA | CSARDRPFDTEAFF | TGCAGTGCCCGGGACAGGCCGTTTGACACTGAAGCTTTCTTT
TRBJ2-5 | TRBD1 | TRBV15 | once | CATSRDRGTGGETQYF | TGTGCCACCAGCAGAGATAGGGGCACAGGGGGAGAGACCCAGTACTTC
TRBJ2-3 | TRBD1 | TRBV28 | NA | CASSLWEGGADTQYF | TGTGCCAGCAGTCTATGGGAAGGGGGCGCAGATACGCAGTATTTT
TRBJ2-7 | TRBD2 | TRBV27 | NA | CASSRTSGYEQYF | TGTGCCAGCAGTCGGACTAGCGGGTACGAGCAGTACTTC
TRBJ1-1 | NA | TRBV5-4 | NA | CASSLDGRWDEAFF | TGTGCCAGCAGCTTGGACGGGAGGTGGGATGAAGCTTTCTTT
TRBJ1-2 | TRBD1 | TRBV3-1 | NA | CASSQGTGLTYGYTF | TGTGCCAGCAGCCAAGGGACAGGGCTCACCTATGGCTACACCTTC
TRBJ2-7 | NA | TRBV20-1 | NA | CSAREPGGSYEQYF | TGCAGTGCTAGAGAACCAGGTGGGAGTTACGAGCAGTACTTC
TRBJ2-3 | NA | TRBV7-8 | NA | CASSSRDWMTDTQYF | TGTGCCAGCAGCTCCCGGGACTGGATGACAGATACGCAGTATTTT
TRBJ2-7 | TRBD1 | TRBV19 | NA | CASTPDDRAEQYF | TGTGCCAGTACTCCTGATGACAGGGCCGAGCAGTACTTC
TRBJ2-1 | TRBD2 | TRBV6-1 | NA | CASSEHPSGGRYNEQFF | TGTGCCAGCAGTGAACACCCTAGCGGGGGCCGCTACAATGAGCAGTTCTTC
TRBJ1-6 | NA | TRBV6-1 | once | CASSEFGDNSPLHF | TGTGCCAGCAGTGAATTCGGTGATAATTCACCCCTCCACTTT
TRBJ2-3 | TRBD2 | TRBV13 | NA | CASSSSFSGNTDTQYF | TGTGCCAGCAGCTCCTCGTTTAGCGGGAACACAGATACGCAGTATTTT
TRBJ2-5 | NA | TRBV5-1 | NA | CASSLAGTTKTQYF | TGCGCCAGCAGCTTGGCCGGGACGACCAAGACCCAGTACTTC
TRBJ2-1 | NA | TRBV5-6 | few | CASSLGTASYNEQFF | TGTGCCAGCAGCTTGGGGACGGCCTCCTACAATGAGCAGTTCTTC
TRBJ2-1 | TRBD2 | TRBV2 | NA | CASSVTSGGSPEQFF | TGTGCCAGCAGTGTGACTAGCGGGGGCTCCCCGGAGCAGTTCTTC
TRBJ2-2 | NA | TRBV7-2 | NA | CASSPRFGELFF | TGTGCCAGCAGCCCTCGGTTCGGGGAGCTGTTTTTT
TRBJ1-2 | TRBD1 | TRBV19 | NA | CASTTGGINGYTF | TGTGCCAGTACTACAGGGGGAATCAATGGCTACACCTTC
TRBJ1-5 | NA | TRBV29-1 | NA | CSVESGDGQPQHF | TGCAGCGTTGAATCCGGGGACGGTCAGCCCCAGCATTTT
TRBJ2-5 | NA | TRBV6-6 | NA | CASIRDPLQETQYF | TGTGCCAGCATCCGGGACCCACTCCAAGAGACCCAGTACTTC
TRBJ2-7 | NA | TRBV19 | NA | CASSNTYEQYF | TGTGCCAGTAGTAATACCTACGAGCAGTACTTC
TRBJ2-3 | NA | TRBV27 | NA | CASSLAGRRPDTQYF | TGTGCCAGCAGTTTAGCGGGGCGCAGGCCAGATACGCAGTATTTT
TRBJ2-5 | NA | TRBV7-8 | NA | CASSSAITSQETQYF | TGTGCCAGCAGCTCCGCTATAACTAGCCAAGAGACCCAGTACTTC
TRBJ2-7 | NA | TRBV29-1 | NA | CSVTAYEQYF | TGCAGCGTCACTGCCTACGAGCAGTACTTC
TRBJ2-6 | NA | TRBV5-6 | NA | CASSFGAGANVLTF | TGTGCCAGCAGCTTCGGCGCTGGGGCCAACGTCCTGACTTTC
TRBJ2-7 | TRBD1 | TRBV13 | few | CASSSPGQVSYEQYF | TGTGCCAGCAGCTCTCCGGGACAGGTCTCCTACGAGCAGTACTTC
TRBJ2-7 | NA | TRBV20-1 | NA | CSATRESSYEQYF | TGCAGTGCTACACGGGAGAGCTCCTACGAGCAGTACTTC
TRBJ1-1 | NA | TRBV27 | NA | CASRSPQGEAFF | TGTGCCAGCCGCTCCCCTCAGGGCGAAGCTTTCTTT
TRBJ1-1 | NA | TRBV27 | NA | CASSPTPRTSNTEAFF | TGTGCCAGCAGTCCAACACCTCGGACATCTAACACTGAAGCTTTCTTT
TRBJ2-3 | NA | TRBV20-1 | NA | CSALGTSSTDTQYF | TGCAGTGCTCTCGGGACGTCTAGCACAGATACGCAGTATTTT
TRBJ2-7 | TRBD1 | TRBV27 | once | CASSFNRGRNEQYF | TGTGCCAGCAGTTTCAACAGGGGACGGAACGAGCAGTACTTC